This record covers a single T cell receptor (beta chain). The data belong to a study of control samples from healthy donors and cancer patients. Germline V CDR1 and CDR2: MNHEY, SMNVEV (reference sequence). The ends lost 6 bases at V and 5 bases at J; junction bases unmatched: 13. The CDR3 spans 15 residues. The repertoire was sequenced with immunoSEQ multiplex PCR; TCRdb's copy has only in-frame clones and lacks some. The repertoire includes around 2,300 clones, about 98% of them detected once, and 1.5% to 2% sits in the top ten. This TCR was recovered from a man in his 70s with head and neck cancer. The chain has TRBV27 and TRBJ2-7; 7 bases are a match to TRBD1. Material: PBMCs. The CDR3 region is CASRLPGTVGNEQYF. CDR3 bases: TGTGCCAGCAGGCTCCCCGGGACAGTTGGAAACGAGCAGTACTTC.